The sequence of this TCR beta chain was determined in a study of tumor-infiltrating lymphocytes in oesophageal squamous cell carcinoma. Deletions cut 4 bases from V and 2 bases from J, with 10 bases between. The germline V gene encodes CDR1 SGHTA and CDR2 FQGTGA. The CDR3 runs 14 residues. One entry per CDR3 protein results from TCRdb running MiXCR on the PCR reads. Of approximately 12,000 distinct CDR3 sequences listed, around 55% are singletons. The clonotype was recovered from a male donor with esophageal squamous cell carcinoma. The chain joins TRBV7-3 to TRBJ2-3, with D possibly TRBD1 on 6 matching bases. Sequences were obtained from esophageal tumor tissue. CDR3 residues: CASSSNRDTDTQYF. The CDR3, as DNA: TGTGCCAGCAGCTCCAACAGGGACACAGATACGCAGTATTTT.